A single sample is the source of the 12 T cell receptor beta chains below, sequenced in a study of graft-versus-host responses after intestinal transplantation. The data were produced by immunoSEQ multiplex PCR, yet TCRdb's version contains in-frame clones alone and is incomplete. The data contain about 120,000 clones, roughly nine tenths of them singletons. What these receptors recognize is not known. Specimen: unstimulated CD4+ T cells sorted from spleen or lymph node cells, collected before intestinal transplant. These receptors all come from a human donor who received an intestinal transplant.

The chain links TRBV19 to TRBJ1-5; no clear D. The germline gives CDR1 LNHDA, CDR2 SQIVND (reference sequence). V was shortened by 3 bases and J by 4 bases, with 7 bases between the two germline ends. There are 13 residues in the CDR3. In DNA form, the CDR3 reads TGTGCCAGTAGTATCCAGGATAATCAGCCCCAGCATTTT. Protein sequence: CASSIQDNQPQHF.

The chain links TRBV19 to TRBJ2-1, with TRBD2 matching 11 bases. CDR3 length: 16 amino acids. The germline V gene encodes CDR1 LNHDA and CDR2 SQIVND (reference sequence). V trimming: 6 bases; J trimming: 0 bases; junction bases outside the gene matches: 4. The CDR3 spells CASSISGRASYNEQFF. The CDR3 DNA sequence: TGTGCCAGTAGCATTAGCGGGAGGGCCTCCTACAATGAGCAGTTCTTC.

Only a few counts were recorded for this clone. The chain carries TRBV5-1 and TRBJ2-7; D is perhaps TRBD2 (5 bases). Germline-derived CDR1 and CDR2 are SGHRS and YFSETQ. The CDR3 has 15 residues. The V end was cut by 0 bases, the J end by 3 bases, with 13 bases between. In DNA form, the CDR3 reads TGCGCCAGCAGCTTGGCGGGGAAAAACGGCTACGAGCAGTACTTC. It is translated as CASSLAGKNGYEQYF.

The chain joins TRBV5-1 to TRBJ2-3; 16 bases agree with TRBD2. The CDR3 loop spans 20 amino acids. The germline CDR1 and CDR2 sequences are SGHRS and YFSETQ. The V and J ends lost 1 base and 0 bases, in that order; junction bases with no gene match: 8. The CDR3 sequence is CASSLWGLAGGTSSTDTQYF. The CDR3 DNA sequence: TGCGCCAGCAGCTTGTGGGGACTAGCGGGGGGGACCTCTAGCACAGATACGCAGTATTTT.

The rearrangement joins TRBV9 to TRBJ1-2, with D perhaps matching TRBD1 (5 bases). This CDR3 has 14 amino acids. V shed 0 bases and J shed 8 bases, with 14 bases lying between them. The germline V gene encodes CDR1 SGDLS and CDR2 YYNGEE. The CDR3, as DNA: TGTGCCAGCAGCGTAGATCCCAGGGTCGGAGGCTACACCTTC. Translated, it gives CASSVDPRVGGYTF.

The J gene is TRBJ2-4, the V gene TRBV7-2; no reliable D call. The CDR3 extends over 13 amino acids. Germline CDR1 is SGHTA and CDR2 is FQGNSA. V lost 3 bases and J 5 bases, leaving 8 bases between the germline ends. CDR3 nucleotide sequence: TGTGCCAGCAGCTTTAGCAGACAAAACATTCAGTACTTC. Translating gives CASSFSRQNIQYF.

The chain links TRBV10-1 to TRBJ2-1; D remains ambiguous. The CDR3 totals 17 residues. V was cut by 7 bases and J by 5 bases, with 24 bases left in between. CDR1 is WNHNN, CDR2 SYGVQD, per germline (reference sequence). Written as DNA, the CDR3 is TGCGCCAGCAACTATAGCTTCCTCCACATCCAACACAATGAGCAGTTCTTC. This translates into CASNYSFLHIQHNEQFF.

This clone came up once. The genes are TRBV5-1 and TRBJ2-5; D is undetermined. TRBJ2-7 matches the DNA end more closely, so the J call is doubtful. The CDR3 is 14 amino acids. Germline V gives CDR1 SGHRS, CDR2 YFSETQ. The CDR3 here is CASSLGQRSYEQYF. In DNA form, the CDR3 reads TGCGCCAGCAGCTTGGGACAAAGAAGCTACGAGCAGTACTTC.

A single count supports this clone. V usage is TRBV5-1 and J usage is TRBJ2-2, with D maybe TRBD2 (6 bases). V lost 2 bases to trimming and J lost 1 base, with 12 bases between them. This CDR3 is 16 amino acids long. The V gene's germline CDR1 is SGHRS and CDR2 YFSETQ. CDR3 DNA sequence: TGCGCCAGCAGCTTAGTGCAGGGACTGAACACCGGGGAGCTGTTTTTT. Residues: CASSLVQGLNTGELFF.

The rearrangement uses TRBV7-6 and TRBJ1-6, with 9 nucleotides matching TRBD1. The CDR3 contains 16 residues. The germline gives CDR1 SGHVS, CDR2 FNYEAQ. V lost 5 bases to trimming and J lost 7 bases; unmatched junction nucleotides: 9. The CDR3 sequence: CASSRSRDRVNSPLHF. The CDR3 nucleotides are TGTGCCAGCAGCCGATCCCGGGACAGGGTCAATTCACCCCTCCACTTT. Looking up the rest from reference TRBV7-6 and TRBJ1-6 gives the full variable domain: GAGVSQSPRYKVTKRGQDVALRCDPISGHVSLYWYRQALGQGPEFLTYFNYEAQQDKSGLPNDRFSAERPEGSISTLTIQRTEQRDSAMYRCASSRSRDRVNSPLHFGNGTRLTVT.

This rearrangement joins TRBV2 to TRBJ2-5, with 7 bases fitting TRBD2. Germline-derived CDR1 and CDR2 are SNHLY and FYNNEI. V shed 7 bases and J 2 bases; nucleotides not matched to a gene: 4. CDR3 length: 13 residues. CDR3 DNA: TGTGCCAGCAACCGGGGGGAACAAGAGACCCAGTACTTC. Encoded protein: CASNRGEQETQYF.

The chain is built from TRBV19 and TRBJ2-3; weak D call: TRBD1 (5 bases). V was shortened by 5 bases and J by 0 bases, with 12 bases between the two germline ends. Germline assignment: CDR1 LNHDA and CDR2 SQIVND (reference sequence). CDR3 length equals 15 residues. DNA of the CDR3: TGTGCCAGTAGTCGCCGGCAGGGTAGCACAGATACGCAGTATTTT. Protein sequence: CASSRRQGSTDTQYF.